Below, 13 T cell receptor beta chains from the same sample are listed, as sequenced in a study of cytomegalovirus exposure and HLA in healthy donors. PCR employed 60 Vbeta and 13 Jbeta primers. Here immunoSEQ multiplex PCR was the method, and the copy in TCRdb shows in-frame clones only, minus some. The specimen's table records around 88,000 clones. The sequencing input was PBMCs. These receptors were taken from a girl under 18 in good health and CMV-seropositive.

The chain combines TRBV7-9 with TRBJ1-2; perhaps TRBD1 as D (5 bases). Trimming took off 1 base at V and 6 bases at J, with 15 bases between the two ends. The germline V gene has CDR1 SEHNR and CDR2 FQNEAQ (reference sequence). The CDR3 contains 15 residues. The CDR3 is CASSLGLSRAHGYTF. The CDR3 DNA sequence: TGTGCCAGCAGCTTAGGTCTGAGCAGGGCTCATGGCTACACCTTC.

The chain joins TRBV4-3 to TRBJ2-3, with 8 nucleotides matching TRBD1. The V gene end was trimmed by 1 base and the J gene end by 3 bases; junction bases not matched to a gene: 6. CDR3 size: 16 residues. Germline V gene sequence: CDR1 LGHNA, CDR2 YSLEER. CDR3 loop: CASSQAPGGLTDTQYF. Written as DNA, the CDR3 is TGCGCCAGCAGCCAAGCTCCAGGGGGCTTAACAGATACGCAGTATTTT.

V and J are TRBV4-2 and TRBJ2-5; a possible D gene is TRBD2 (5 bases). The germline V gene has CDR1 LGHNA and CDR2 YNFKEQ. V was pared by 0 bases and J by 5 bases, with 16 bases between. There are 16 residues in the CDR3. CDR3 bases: TGTGCCAGCAGCCAAGAATCGCGGCCCGGCGGGGAGACCCAGTACTTC. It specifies CASSQESRPGGETQYF.

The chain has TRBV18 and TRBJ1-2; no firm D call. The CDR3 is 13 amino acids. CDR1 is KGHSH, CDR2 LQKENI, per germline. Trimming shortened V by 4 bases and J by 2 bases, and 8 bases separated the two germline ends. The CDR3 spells CASSRQENYGYTF. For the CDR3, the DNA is TGTGCCAGCTCACGACAAGAAAACTATGGCTACACCTTC.

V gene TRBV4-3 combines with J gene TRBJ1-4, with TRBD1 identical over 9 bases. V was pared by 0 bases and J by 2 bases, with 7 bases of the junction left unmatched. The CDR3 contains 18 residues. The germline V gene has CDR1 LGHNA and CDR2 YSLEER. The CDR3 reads CASSQDGTGWFTNEKLFF. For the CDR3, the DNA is TGCGCCAGCAGCCAAGATGGGACAGGGTGGTTCACTAATGAAAAACTGTTTTTT.

The CDR3 DNA follows: TGTGCCAGCAGGGAGACGGGGGTTCTCAATCAGCCCCAGCATTTT. This sequence encodes CASRETGVLNQPQHF. The chain links TRBV2 to TRBJ1-5, with D possibly being TRBD1 (5 bases). Germline CDR1 and CDR2: SNHLY and FYNNEI. There are 15 residues in the CDR3. Trimming cost V 6 bases and J 3 bases, with 15 bases left between them.

CDR3 in DNA: TGTGCCAGCAGCTTATTTGCGGGTGGCACTGAAGCTTTCTTT. Protein sequence: CASSLFAGGTEAFF. The chain has TRBV7-9 and TRBJ1-1; D remains ambiguous. V shed 2 bases and J shed 4 bases, with 11 bases lying between them. This CDR3 spans 14 amino acids. Germline V gene data show CDR1 as SEHNR and CDR2 as FQNEAQ (reference sequence).

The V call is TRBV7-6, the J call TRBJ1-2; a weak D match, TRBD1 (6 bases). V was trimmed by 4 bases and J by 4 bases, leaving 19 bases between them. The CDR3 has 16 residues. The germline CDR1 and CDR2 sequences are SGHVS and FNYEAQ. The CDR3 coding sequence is TGTGCCAGCAGCTCGGACAGTTCTATTGCGCCCTATGGCTACACCTTC. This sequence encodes CASSSDSSIAPYGYTF.

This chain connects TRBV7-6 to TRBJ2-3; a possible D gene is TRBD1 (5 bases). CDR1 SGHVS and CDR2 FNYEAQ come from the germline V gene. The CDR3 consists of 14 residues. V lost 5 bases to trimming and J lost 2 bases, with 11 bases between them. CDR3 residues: CASSQNRYTDTQYF. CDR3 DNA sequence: TGTGCCAGCAGCCAAAACAGGTACACAGATACGCAGTATTTT.

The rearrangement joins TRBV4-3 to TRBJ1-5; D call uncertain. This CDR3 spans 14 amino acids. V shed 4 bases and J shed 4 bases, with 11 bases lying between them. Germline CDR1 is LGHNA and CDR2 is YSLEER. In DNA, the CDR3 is TGCGCCAGCAGCCTCGGGTGGAAAAATCAGCCCCAGCATTTT. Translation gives CASSLGWKNQPQHF.

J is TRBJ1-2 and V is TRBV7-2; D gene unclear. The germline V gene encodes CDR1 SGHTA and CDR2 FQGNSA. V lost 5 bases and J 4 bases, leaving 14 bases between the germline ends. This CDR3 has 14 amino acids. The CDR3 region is CASSPGLEAYGYTF. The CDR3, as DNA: TGTGCCAGCAGCCCCGGACTCGAAGCCTATGGCTACACCTTC.

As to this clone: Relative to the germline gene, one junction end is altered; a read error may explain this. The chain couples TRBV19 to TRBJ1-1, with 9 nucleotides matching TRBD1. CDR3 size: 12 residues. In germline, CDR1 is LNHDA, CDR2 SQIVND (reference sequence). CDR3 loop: CASKTGGTEDFF. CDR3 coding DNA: TGTGCCAGTAAAACAGGGGGCACTGAAGATTTCTTT.

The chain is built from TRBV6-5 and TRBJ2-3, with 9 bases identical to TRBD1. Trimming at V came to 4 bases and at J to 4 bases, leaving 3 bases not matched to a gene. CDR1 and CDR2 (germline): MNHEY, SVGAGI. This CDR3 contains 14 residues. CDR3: CASSWDRAADTQYF. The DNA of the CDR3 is TGTGCCAGCAGTTGGGACAGGGCGGCAGATACGCAGTATTTT.